This T cell receptor beta chain derives from a study of CD8 T cells in Susac syndrome (dated by TCRdb to between 2019 and 2020). As for the study more broadly: Whether CD8+ T cell activation and differentiation in Susac syndrome was antigen driven was tested using repertoire sequencing. The full study reports these points: The TCR sequencing and HLA analysis was acknowledged to have included a relatively small number of individuals.

RNA was extracted with the RNeasy kit and 0.5 to 1 ug was reverse transcribed using random hexamers. TCR beta CDR3 regions were amplified with the immunoSEQ multiplex PCR assay covering 54 Vbeta and 13 Jbeta segments. PCR amplification bias was corrected by using a synthetic template baseline for primer optimization and computational correction. In the authors' own workflow: Reads were assigned to V, D and J genes according to IMGT and analyzed in immunoSEQ Analyzer, with only productive sequences retained. Clonality was calculated as one minus the Shannon entropy normalized by log2 of the number of productive unique sequences. For each patient and control, public and private clones were evaluated within the 100 most prevalent clones. A clone was defined as Susac-specific if it was absent from the healthy and MS cohorts, from roughly 980 published viral clones and from other ImmuneACCESS disease sequences. TCRdb trimmed public reads at Q25 via fastp, called clones via MiXCR and kept in-frame beta chains. Entries are consolidated by CDR3 protein sequence, retaining the most common genes and DNA. These V and J calls rely on TCRdb rather than the paper's analysis. The sample includes 190,000 or so distinct CDR3 sequences, with 85% to 95% observed a single time. The ten biggest clones cover 0.082% of the sample.

CDR3 length: 15 amino acids, cysteine to phenylalanine. Here the CDR3 DNA is all that survives: 45 bases in frame from base 1. For CDR1 and CDR2, the germline V gene (reference sequence) lists LGHDT and YNNKEL. V is pared back by 4 bases and J by 0 bases, with 11 bases lying between the germline termini. About this clonotype itself: Its binding antigen is unknown. No qualities accompany the bases; no much larger clone lies one base away.

Peripheral blood CD8+ and CD4+ T cells from healthy donors, Susac syndrome patients and multiple sclerosis patients were profiled by high-throughput TCR beta sequencing. The multiple sclerosis controls were treatment-naive patients who had stable or active relapsing-remitting disease and met the revised McDonald criteria. CD8+ TEMRA cells were enriched by FACS, while bulk CD8+ and CD4+ T cells were purified by magnetic negative isolation. Blood was collected in EDTA tubes and processed within 24 hours, with PBMCs isolated through density gradient centrifugation. PBMCs destined for TCR sequencing were cryopreserved in liquid nitrogen and later thawed in a 37 °C water bath. The sorted or isolated CD4+, CD8+ and CD8+ TEMRA cells had a purity of 90% or higher.

This sequence uses TRBV3-1 and TRBJ2-3, with an unclear D gene assignment. The clonotype was recovered from a human donor with multiple sclerosis. The sequenced sample was CD4+ T cells from PBMCs. The DNA sequence is TGTGCCAGCAGCCCCCAAACATCTAGCACAGATACGCAGTATTTT. Translated, this gives CASSPQTSSTDTQYF.